This T cell receptor (beta chain) was sequenced for a study of T cell responses to AZD1222 COVID-19 vaccine (dated by TCRdb to 2020 to 2023). Background for the entire study: A total of under 250 trial participants underwent TCR sequencing, of whom 207 had received two doses of AZD1222 and about 25 had received two doses of the MenACWY control vaccine. Trial participants were enrolled by age into subgroups of 18-55, 56-69 and 70-plus years, and approximately 150, 30 and 60 TCR-sequenced participants, respectively, were included in these subgroups.

The sample's time point label is to be understood as: about 28 days (+/-7) after the second vaccine dose. AZD1222 recipients with second doses at about 4 weeks or about 12 weeks were pooled, because spike-specific TCR depth and breadth did not differ between schedules. Vaccinee samples came from UK trials COV001 and COV002, including a single-blind randomized controlled phase 2/3 trial of AZD1222 (ChAdOx1 nCoV-19) in healthy adults. Trial participant PBMC samples were collected at day 0 and day 28 after the second dose for TCRbeta chain sequencing. The CDR3 regions of human TCRbeta chains were analyzed by immunosequencing. Regarding the original processing steps: TCRs in the repertoires were matched against a reference library of SARS-CoV-2-specific TCRs that had been generated with the MIRA antigen-specificity platform. Breadth meant the fraction of unique TCRs that were SARS-CoV-2-associated, whereas depth meant the fraction of total T cells that were SARS-CoV-2-associated. Each spike-specific TCR was assigned to its reactive spike region and to a CD4 or CD8 class using the MIRA data. Log10-transformed breadth and depth values were compared by one-way ANOVA with Sidak's multiple comparisons tests. Held by TCRdb, this immuneACCESS table contains in-frame sequences only and omits some clones. Under half of the omission traces to an unresolved V gene where checked; the cause of the rest is unknown. The V and J calls and the clone size are those of that table, but D and trimming were determined from the DNA. The table for this sample lists 110,000 to 150,000 clones; roughly 90% of them were counted only once. The top ten hold 3% to 4% of the sample.

Paper-wide results and their limitations: The vaccine-associated CD4 TCRs covered the entire spike protein, and the dominant responses fell in regions 160-218 and 743-854. Because no day 14 peak-response samples were available, repertoires were characterized only after the peak T cell response. Most participants were white British and females outnumbered males, and the authors suggested that clonal diversity may have been underestimated. Conclusions about previously exposed vaccinees are limited because only six or seven AZD1222 recipients were SARS-CoV-2 seropositive at baseline. The 56-69-year group was small, and its depth increase did not reach significance, likely because of low power. After two AZD1222 doses, both the breadth and the depth of spike-specific TCRs were significantly higher than at day 0 and than in MenACWY recipients. Reportedly, close to half of the unique spike-specific TCRs recognized epitopes lying outside the regions that are mutated in the B.1.351 and B.1.1.7 variants.

CDR1 and CDR2 are read off the germline V gene as SGHTA and FQGTGA. Germline trimming amounts to 5 bases on V and 0 bases on J, with 12 as the count of junction bases outside the gene matches. Counted from cysteine to phenylalanine, this CDR3 has 18 amino acids. Only CDR3 DNA remains: 54 bases, in frame from the first base. As concerns this clone: Its antigen has not been determined. No base quality information exists; no much larger clone differs at one position.

Rearrangement joined TRBV7-3 to TRBJ2-2, with TRBD1 identical over 7 junction bases. This TCR derives from an adult who received the AZD1222 COVID-19 vaccine. The sample was peripheral blood, taken 28 days after the second AZD1222 dose. The DNA sequence follows: TGTGCCAGCAGCGTACGACAGGGCCCCTATCCGAACACCGGGGAGCTGTTTTTT. It encodes CASSVRQGPYPNTGELFF.